Below are 14 T cell receptor beta chains sequenced from a single sample in a study of human T cells and chemical hapten exposure. Specified time point: patch test 1, 2 weeks after DPC sensitization. Described treatment: therapeutic diphenylcyclopropenone sensitization with weekly scalp DPC. TCRdb reprocessed the RACE reads with MiXCR, giving one entry per CDR3 protein. The sample yields 79,000 or so distinct CDR3 sequences, 10% seen once. This specimen consisted of whole blood, obtained in connection with sensitization to the hapten diphenylcyclopropenone (DPC). Receptor source: a woman in her forties or fifties with alopecia areata. Some clones in this sample may be carry-over from other donors' samples.

This clonotype came up a few times. The chain joins TRBV6-5 to TRBJ1-1; possibly TRBD1 for D (5 bases). This CDR3 comprises 14 residues. Germline CDR1 reads MNHEY; CDR2 reads SVGAGI. Trimming pared 7 bases from V and 5 bases from J, leaving 17 bases between. The CDR3 nucleotides are TGTGCCAGCAACCCTGGGGGGGGGAGGACTGAAGCTTTCTTT. Amino acids: CASNPGGGRTEAFF.

A few counts support this clonotype. V is TRBV6-5 and J is TRBJ2-1, with 10 bases lining up with TRBD1. CDR3 length: 14 amino acids. The junction had 6 bases not matched to a gene; V was cut back by 6 bases and J by 7 bases. Germline V CDR1 and CDR2: MNHEY, SVGAGI. CDR3 coding DNA: TGTGCCAGCAGAACCGGGACAGGGGCAAATGAGCAGTTCTTC. Residues: CASRTGTGANEQFF.

This chain links TRBV11-2 with TRBJ2-1; 10 nucleotides match TRBD2. V lost 0 bases to trimming and J lost 9 bases; unmatched junction nucleotides: 11. Germline assignment: CDR1 SGHAT and CDR2 FQNNGV. This CDR3 contains 17 residues. The CDR3 loop is CASSLDSTTSGKREQFF. CDR3 coding DNA: TGTGCCAGCAGCTTAGATTCTACCACTAGCGGGAAACGTGAGCAGTTCTTC.

The genes are TRBV9 and TRBJ2-5; no firm D call. The germline CDR1 and CDR2 sequences are SGDLS and YYNGEE. This CDR3 has 13 residues. V was cut by 0 bases and J by 2 bases, with 5 bases left in between. As DNA, the CDR3 is TGTGCCAGCAGCGTAGCCAGTCAAGAGACCCAGTACTTC. Its translation is CASSVASQETQYF.

As concerns this clonotype: A much larger clone is a single base away; this may be a read error. J is TRBJ2-7 and V is TRBV11-2; unclear D gene. CDR1 and CDR2 from the germline V gene are SGHAT and FQNNGV. This CDR3 is built from 12 residues. The CDR3 loop reads CASSALVTEQNF. The CDR3 bases are TGTGCCAGCAGTGCGTTGGTAACCGAGCAGAACTTC.

This chain links TRBV9 with TRBJ1-5; no clear D gene. With 0 bases removed from V and 0 bases from J, the gap between germline ends came to 4 bases. The CDR3 sequence is 14 residues long. CDR1 and CDR2 (germline): SGDLS, YYNGEE. The CDR3 sequence is CASSVDLSNQPQHF. DNA of the CDR3: TGTGCCAGCAGCGTAGATCTTAGCAATCAGCCCCAGCATTTT.

This clonotype was seen ten or more times. The genes are TRBV7-3 and TRBJ2-2; 8 positions agree with TRBD1. The CDR3 totals 15 residues. With 4 bases clipped from V and 3 bases from J, the junction kept 4 bases outside the gene matches. The germline V gene encodes CDR1 SGHTA and CDR2 FQGTGA. The CDR3 region is CASSSTGADTGELFF. CDR3 bases: TGTGCCAGCAGCTCGACAGGGGCCGACACCGGGGAGCTGTTTTTT.

This clonotype was seen a handful of times. V is TRBV30 and J is TRBJ1-5; D is possibly TRBD1 (5 bases). This CDR3 spans 15 amino acids. The germline V gene encodes CDR1 GTSNPN and CDR2 SVGIG (reference sequence). V lost 2 bases and J 2 bases, leaving 13 bases between the germline ends. The CDR3 coding sequence is TGTGCCTGGAGTCCGGTCGGGGGTGGCAATCAGCCCCAGCATTTT. This gives the protein CAWSPVGGGNQPQHF.

The gene calls are TRBV9 and TRBJ2-3, with D hard to call. The germline V and J ends were trimmed by 2 bases and 2 bases, with 12 bases remaining between them. The CDR3 extends over 15 amino acids. Germline V gives CDR1 SGDLS, CDR2 YYNGEE. CDR3 in amino acids: CASSVSTRITDTQYF. The CDR3 region has the DNA TGTGCCAGCAGCGTTTCCACGAGGATCACAGATACGCAGTATTTT.

The V gene is TRBV2, the J gene TRBJ2-7; D remains unclear. Germline lookup yields CDR1 SNHLY and CDR2 FYNNEI. CDR3 size: 11 residues. V lost 3 bases to trimming and J lost 12 bases, with 12 bases between them. The CDR3 here is CASSDRARVYF. The CDR3 DNA reads as TGTGCCAGCAGTGACCGGGCCAGAGTGTACTTC.

This clonotype has just a few counts. J is TRBJ1-5 and V is TRBV21-1. TRBV21-1 is marked as a pseudogene. The CDR3 is 16 residues long. CDR3 nucleotide sequence: TGTGCCAGCGTCTCCCTCTTGGAGGGGATCTATCAGCCCCAGCATTTT. Protein: CASVSLLEGIYQPQHF.

The chain carries TRBV29-1 and TRBJ2-1, with D unclear. Deletions cut 6 bases from V and 0 bases from J, with 15 bases between. The CDR3 runs to 15 residues. Germline assignment: CDR1 SQVTM and CDR2 ANQGSEA. This chain's CDR3 is CSVVRAPSSYNEQFF. DNA for the CDR3: TGCAGCGTCGTCCGCGCGCCCAGCTCCTACAATGAGCAGTTCTTC.

As DNA, the CDR3 is TGTGCCAGCTCACCCAGAACGACCCGGAGCGGCGCTGAAGCTTTCTTT. Translated: CASSPRTTRSGAEAFF. The J gene is TRBJ1-1, the V gene TRBV18; D call uncertain. This CDR3 comprises 16 residues. Trimming cost V 3 bases and J 6 bases, with 20 bases left between them. Germline V gene data show CDR1 as KGHSH and CDR2 as LQKENI. The complete variable domain, with remaining parts taken from reference TRBV18 and TRBJ1-1, reads NAGVMQNPRHLVRRRGQEARLRCSPMKGHSHVYWYRQLPEEGLKFMVYLQKENIIDESGMPKERFSAEFPKEGPSILRIQQVVRGDSAAYFCASSPRTTRSGAEAFFGQGTRLTVV.

This clonotype appeared a few times. This chain connects TRBV29-1 to TRBJ2-5; tentative D call: TRBD2 (7 bases). Germline V CDR1 and CDR2: SQVTM, ANQGSEA. CDR3 length: 12 amino acids. Trimming took off 7 bases at V and 6 bases at J, with 15 bases between the two ends. CDR3 sequence reads: CSAGRGEKTQYF. The CDR3 region has the DNA TGCAGCGCGGGGAGGGGGGAAAAGACCCAGTACTTC. Complete variable domain (other parts from reference TRBV29-1 and TRBJ2-5): SAVISQKPSRDICQRGTSLTIQCQVDSQVTMMFWYRQQPGQSLTLIATANQGSEATYESGFVIDKFPISRPNLTFSTLTVSNMSPEDSSIYLCSAGRGEKTQYFGPGTRLLVL.